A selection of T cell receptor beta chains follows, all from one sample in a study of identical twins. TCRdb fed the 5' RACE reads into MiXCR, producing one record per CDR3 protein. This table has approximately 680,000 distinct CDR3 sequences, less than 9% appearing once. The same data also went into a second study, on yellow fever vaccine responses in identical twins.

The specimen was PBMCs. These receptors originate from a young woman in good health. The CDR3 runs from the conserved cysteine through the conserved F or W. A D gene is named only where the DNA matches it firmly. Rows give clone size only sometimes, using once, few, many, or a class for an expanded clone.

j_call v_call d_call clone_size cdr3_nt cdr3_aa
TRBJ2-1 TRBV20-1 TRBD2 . TGCAGTGCAACGGGACTAGCGGGGGATGAGCAGTTCTTC CSATGLAGDEQFF
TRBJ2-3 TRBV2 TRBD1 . TGTGCCAGCAGTGTGGACAGGGGGGGCACAGATACGCAGTATTTT CASSVDRGGTDTQYF
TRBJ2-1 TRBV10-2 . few TGCGCCAGCAGGGGGGTCAGGAGCTCCTACAATGAGCAGTTCTTC CASRGVRSSYNEQFF
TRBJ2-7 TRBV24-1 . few TGTGCCACCAGTACGTGGGAGGCCCCCTACGAGCAGTACTTC CATSTWEAPYEQYF
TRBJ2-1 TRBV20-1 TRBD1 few TGCAGTGCAACTAACAGGGGGCAGAGCGTCCATGAGCAGTTCTTC CSATNRGQSVHEQFF
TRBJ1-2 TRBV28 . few TGTGCCAGCAGTTTGATAAGGGAAGGGGGAGGCTACACCTTC CASSLIREGGGYTF
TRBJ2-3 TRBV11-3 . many TGTGCCAGCAGCTTACAGGGTACGCAGTATTTT CASSLQGTQYF
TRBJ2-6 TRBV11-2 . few TGTGCCAGCAGCTTATTAGGCGGCTCCTCTGGGGCCAACGTCCTGACTTTC CASSLLGGSSGANVLTF
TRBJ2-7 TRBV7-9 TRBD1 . TGTGCCAGCAGCCGATGGACAGGGGACGAGCAGTACTTC CASSRWTGDEQYF
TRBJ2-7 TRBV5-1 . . TGCGCCAGCAGCTCAGGGGTTAGCTCCTACGAGCAGTACTTC CASSSGVSSYEQYF
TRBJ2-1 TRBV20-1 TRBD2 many TGCAGTGTCGGGACTACCGGGTACAATGAGCAGTTCTTC CSVGTTGYNEQFF
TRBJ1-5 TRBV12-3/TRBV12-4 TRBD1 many TGTGCCAGCAGGTCCACAGGGGCCGTCAATCAGCCCCAGCATTTT CASRSTGAVNQPQHF
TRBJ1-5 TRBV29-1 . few TGCAGCGTGGCAAGAGATTATAATCAGCCCCAGCATTTT CSVARDYNQPQHF
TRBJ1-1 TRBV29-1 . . TGCAGCGTTGATGAGGCAAACCCTGAAGCTTTCTTT CSVDEANPEAFF
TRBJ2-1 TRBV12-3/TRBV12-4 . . TGTGCCAGCAGTTTAGGGACCGTTTGCCAGTTCTTC CASSLGTVCQFF
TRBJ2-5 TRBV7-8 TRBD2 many TGTGCCAGCAGCTTATGGACAATTCCCGGGACTAGCCAAGAGACCCAGTACTTC CASSLWTIPGTSQETQYF
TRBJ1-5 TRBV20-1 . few TGCAGTGCTTATCAGGGGTTTAGCAATCAGCCCCAGCATTTT CSAYQGFSNQPQHF
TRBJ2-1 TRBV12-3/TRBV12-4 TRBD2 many TGTGCCAGCATCCTAGGGGCTAGCGGGAGTTATGAGCAGTTCTTC CASILGASGSYEQFF
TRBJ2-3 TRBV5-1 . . TGCGCCAGCAGCTCTAGGACGGATAGCACAGATACGCAGTATTTT CASSSRTDSTDTQYF
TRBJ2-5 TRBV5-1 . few TGCGCCAGCAGCTTGGCTCTAGCGTGGGAGACCCAGTACTTC CASSLALAWETQYF
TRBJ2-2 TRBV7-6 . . TGTGCCAGCAGCCCGGGGCCGGGGACCTACACCGGGGAGCTGTTTTTT CASSPGPGTYTGELFF
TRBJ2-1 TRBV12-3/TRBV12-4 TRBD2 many TGTGCCAGCAGCTTGGGACTAGTCTCCTACAATGAGCAGTTCTTC CASSLGLVSYNEQFF
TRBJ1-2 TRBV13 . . TGTGCCAGCAGCCCGACCGGGATTCTTGATGGCTACACCTTC CASSPTGILDGYTF
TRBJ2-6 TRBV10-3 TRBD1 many TGTGCCACCTGGACAGGGGGGTCTGGGGCCAACGTCCTGACTTTC CATWTGGSGANVLTF
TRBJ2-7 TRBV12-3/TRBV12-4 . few TGTGCCAGCAGTCCGCGGGGACCCTCCTACGAGCAGTACTTC CASSPRGPSYEQYF
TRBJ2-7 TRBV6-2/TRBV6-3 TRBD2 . TGTGCCAGCAGTTACAGGCCTAGCGGGGCCTCCTACGAGCAGTACTTC CASSYRPSGASYEQYF
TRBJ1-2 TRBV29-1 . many TGCAGCGTTGTAGGGGATTATGGCTACACCTTC CSVVGDYGYTF
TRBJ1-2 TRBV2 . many TGTGCCAGCAGTTTGGAGGCCAGTCCTACCGGCTACACCTTC CASSLEASPTGYTF
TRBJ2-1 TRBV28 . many TGTGCCAGCACGGGGTCAGTCATGATCACCTCCTACAATGAGCAGTTCTTC CASTGSVMITSYNEQFF
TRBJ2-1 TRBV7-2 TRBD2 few TGTGCCAGCAGCTTCCTAGCGGGAGCGACCAATGAGCAGTTCTTC CASSFLAGATNEQFF
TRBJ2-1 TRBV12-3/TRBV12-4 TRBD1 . TGTGCCAGCAGTCCCCGACAGGGGGCTTACAATGAGCAGTTCTTC CASSPRQGAYNEQFF
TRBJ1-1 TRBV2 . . TGTGCCAGCAGCAAAACGACAGAAACGAACACTGAAGCTTTCTTT CASSKTTETNTEAFF
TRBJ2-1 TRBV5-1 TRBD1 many TGCGCCAGCAGCCAATCGGGACAGGGGGCAATTCTCGATGAGCAGTTCTTC CASSQSGQGAILDEQFF
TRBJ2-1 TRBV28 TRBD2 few TGTGCCAGCAGAATTGCGGGAGTTTTCAATAATGAGCAGTTCTTC CASRIAGVFNNEQFF
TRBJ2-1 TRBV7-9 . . TGTGCCAGCAGCTTAGTGGGCTTAGGGATGGCGGAGCAGTTCTTC CASSLVGLGMAEQFF
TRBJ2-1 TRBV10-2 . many TGCGCCAGCAGTGAGTGGGGAAATGAGCAGTTCTTC CASSEWGNEQFF
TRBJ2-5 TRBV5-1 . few TGCGCCAGCAGCTTGGGGTACAGGTTCCAAGAGACCCAGTACTTC CASSLGYRFQETQYF
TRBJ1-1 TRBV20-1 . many TGCAGTGCAACAGGGGAAGCTTTCTTT CSATGEAFF
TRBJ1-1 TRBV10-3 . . TGTGCCATCAGTGATAGGCAGGAAGGGGCTGAAGCTTTCTTT CAISDRQEGAEAFF
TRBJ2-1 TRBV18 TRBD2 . TGTGCCAGCTCACCACGGAGACTAGCGGGAGAATTTAGCTCCTACAATGAGCAGTTCTTC CASSPRRLAGEFSSYNEQFF
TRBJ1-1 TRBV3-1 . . TGTGCCAGCACGCCGGGCCTTAGGACTGAAGCTTTCTTT CASTPGLRTEAFF
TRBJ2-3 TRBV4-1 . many TGCGCCAGCAGCCCCGTGGGAGATACGCAGTATTTT CASSPVGDTQYF
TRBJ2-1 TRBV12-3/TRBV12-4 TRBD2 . TGTGCCAGCAGCCATACTAGCGGGAAGGGCAATGAGCAGTTCTTC CASSHTSGKGNEQFF
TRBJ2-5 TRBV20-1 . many TGCAGTGCTAGAATTGCGGGGGCCCTCCAAGAGACCCAGTACTTC CSARIAGALQETQYF
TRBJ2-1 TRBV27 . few TGTGCCAGCAGAGTCGGGGTTGAGCAGTTCTTC CASRVGVEQFF
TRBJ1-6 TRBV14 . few TGTGCCAGCAGCCAAGATTTAGGGACCTATTCACCCCTCCACTTT CASSQDLGTYSPLHF
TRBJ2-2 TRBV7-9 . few TGTGCCAGCAGCCCCCCGGAGGCAGTCAAGGAGCTGTTTTTT CASSPPEAVKELFF
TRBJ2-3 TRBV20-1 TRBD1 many TGCAGTGCCAAATCTGGGACAGTTGCCACAGATACGCAGTATTTT CSAKSGTVATDTQYF
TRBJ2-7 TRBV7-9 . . TGTGCCAGCAGCTTAGATCACGGCGAGCAGTACTTC CASSLDHGEQYF
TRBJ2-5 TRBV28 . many TGTGCCAGCAGTCCGGACAGTAAAGAGACCCAGTACTTC CASSPDSKETQYF
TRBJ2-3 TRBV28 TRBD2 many TGTGCCAGCAGCCCTACTAGCGGGGGGCCCCCCGGCACAGATACGCAGTATTTT CASSPTSGGPPGTDTQYF
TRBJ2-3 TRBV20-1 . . TGCAGTGCTAGAGTGTGGGGCTGGCGGGAAATCGGCACAGATACGCAGTATTTT CSARVWGWREIGTDTQYF
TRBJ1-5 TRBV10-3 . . TGTGCCATCGGGCAGGATAGCAATCAGCCCCAGCATTTT CAIGQDSNQPQHF
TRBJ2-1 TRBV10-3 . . TGTGCCATCAGTGATAGGGGAAATGAGCAGTTCTTC CAISDRGNEQFF
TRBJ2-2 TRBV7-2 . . TGTGCCAGCTCGGGGATGGCGAACACCGGGGAGCTGTTTTTT CASSGMANTGELFF